These T cell receptor beta chains were read from a single sample in a study of shared clonotypes between healthy human individuals. Sequencing used immunoSEQ multiplex PCR; TCRdb keeps in-frame clones, though not all of them. The data contain approximately 530,000 clones, around 96% of them singletons. Sequences were obtained from naive CD4+ T cells sorted from blood. The receptors shown here come from a woman aged 25 to 39 in good health. Each CDR3 is given with its conserved first and last residue. D genes are given only for firm matches. Expanded clones get a size class; other rows say once, few or many, or leave the size out.

clone size	D gene	J gene	V gene	CDR3 protein	CDR3 DNA
-	TRBD1	TRBJ2-5	TRBV5-1	CASSRTGAGETQYF	TGCGCCAGCAGTCGGACAGGGGCAGGGGAGACCCAGTACTTC
-	-	TRBJ2-7	TRBV13	CASSTTGTYEQYF	TGTGCCAGCAGCACAACAGGGACCTACGAGCAGTACTTC
-	-	TRBJ1-2	TRBV30	CAWSVRGVVGGYTF	TGTGCCTGGAGTGTACGAGGGGTGGTGGGTGGCTACACCTTC
-	TRBD1	TRBJ1-1	TRBV6-5	CASSYSMGDRNTEAFF	TGTGCCAGCAGTTACTCGATGGGGGACAGGAACACTGAAGCTTTCTTT
-	-	TRBJ2-5	TRBV4-1	CASSQDSSQETQYF	TGCGCCAGCAGCCAAGATAGTTCTCAAGAGACCCAGTACTTC
once	-	TRBJ2-7	TRBV7-2	CASSLGQVGEQYF	TGTGCCAGCAGCTTAGGGCAGGTGGGCGAGCAGTACTTC
-	-	TRBJ2-5	TRBV5-4	CASSLGSKETQYF	TGTGCCAGCAGCTTGGGATCAAAAGAGACCCAGTACTTC
-	-	TRBJ2-7	TRBV13	CASSPLASGIGEQYF	TGTGCCAGCAGCCCCTTAGCGAGTGGGATCGGCGAGCAGTACTTC
-	-	TRBJ2-3	TRBV14	CASSQAVVWSTDTQYF	TGTGCCAGCAGCCAAGCTGTGGTTTGGAGCACAGATACGCAGTATTTT
few	-	TRBJ1-2	TRBV4-1	CASSHPVHSRYTF	TGCGCCAGCAGCCACCCCGTCCACAGCCGCTACACCTTC
-	-	TRBJ1-2	TRBV5-4	CASSSTGFYGYTF	TGTGCCAGCAGCTCAACAGGGTTCTATGGCTACACCTTC
-	TRBD2	TRBJ2-2	TRBV5-8	CASSSRAGGLYTGELFF	TGTGCCAGCAGCTCGCGAGCGGGAGGGTTATACACCGGGGAGCTGTTTTTT
-	TRBD1	TRBJ2-7	TRBV7-2	CASSTTGEFIYEQYF	TGTGCCAGCAGCACCACAGGGGAATTTATCTACGAGCAGTACTTC
-	-	TRBJ2-5	TRBV6-1	CASSEALTTGGETQYF	TGTGCCAGCAGTGAAGCTCTTACGACAGGTGGAGAGACCCAGTACTTC
-	TRBD1	TRBJ2-7	TRBV6-5	CASRPGQGSYEQYF	TGTGCCAGCAGACCCGGACAGGGGTCCTACGAGCAGTACTTC
-	-	TRBJ2-7	TRBV11-2	CASSLVESYEQYF	TGTGCCAGCAGCTTAGTCGAGTCCTACGAGCAGTACTTC
-	-	TRBJ1-3	TRBV5-1	CASSDSDFSGNTIYF	TGCGCCAGCAGCGATTCGGACTTCTCTGGAAACACCATATATTTT
-	-	TRBJ1-5	TRBV6-6	CASSYEQESNQPQHF	TGTGCCAGCAGTTATGAACAGGAGAGCAATCAGCCCCAGCATTTT
-	-	TRBJ1-2	TRBV28	CASSLKFIDGYTF	TGTGCCAGCAGTTTAAAATTTATTGATGGCTACACCTTC
-	-	TRBJ2-1	TRBV19	CASSITRYNEQFF	TGTGCCAGTAGTATAACTAGGTACAATGAGCAGTTCTTC
-	TRBD2	TRBJ2-2	TRBV7-9	CASSASGRKIGELFF	TGTGCCAGCAGCGCCAGCGGGAGGAAAATCGGGGAGCTGTTTTTT
-	-	TRBJ2-3	TRBV10-1	CASSESATDTQYF	TGCGCCAGCAGTGAGTCCGCCACAGATACGCAGTATTTT
-	-	TRBJ1-2	TRBV6-1	CASSDWGGYTF	TGTGCCAGCAGTGATTGGGGGGGCTACACCTTC
-	-	TRBJ1-2	TRBV10-2	CASSDGSGGYTF	TGCGCCAGCAGTGATGGGAGTGGCGGCTACACCTTC
once	TRBD1	TRBJ1-2	TRBV15	CATSARGQGDYGYTF	TGTGCCACCAGCGCACGCGGACAGGGAGACTATGGCTACACCTTC